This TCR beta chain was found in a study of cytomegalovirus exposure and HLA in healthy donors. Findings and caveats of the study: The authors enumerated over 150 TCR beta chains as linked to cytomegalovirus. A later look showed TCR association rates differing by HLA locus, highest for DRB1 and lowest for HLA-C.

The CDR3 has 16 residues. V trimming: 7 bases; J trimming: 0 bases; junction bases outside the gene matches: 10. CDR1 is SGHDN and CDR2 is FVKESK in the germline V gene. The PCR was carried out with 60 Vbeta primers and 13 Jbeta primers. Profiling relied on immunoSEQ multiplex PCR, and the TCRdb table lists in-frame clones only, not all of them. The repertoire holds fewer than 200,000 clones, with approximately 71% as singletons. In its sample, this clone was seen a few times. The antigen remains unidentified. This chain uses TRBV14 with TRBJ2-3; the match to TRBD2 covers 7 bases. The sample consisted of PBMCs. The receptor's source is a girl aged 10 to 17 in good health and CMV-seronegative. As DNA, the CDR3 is TGTGCCAGCACCAGAGCGGGGCGTTCTAGCACAGATACGCAGTATTTT. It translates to CASTRAGRSSTDTQYF.